The 14 T cell receptor beta chains below come from one sample, sequenced in a study of long-term antiretroviral therapy in people with HIV. The libraries were made with immunoSEQ v3.0 at survey level. TCRdb's table, derived via immunoSEQ multiplex PCR, lists solely in-frame clones and lacks some. The sample includes around 15,000 clones, approximately 83% seen only once; the top ten take around 18%. This sample comprised unsorted PBMCs, obtained just before starting antiretroviral therapy. The receptors come from a man aged 40-49 years with HIV.

This chain joins TRBV6-5 and TRBJ1-1; no reliable D call. V lost 7 bases, J lost 0 bases, and 15 bases lay in between. Looked up from germline, CDR1 is MNHEY and CDR2 is SVGAGI. There are 15 residues in the CDR3. CDR3 nucleotides: TGTGCCAGCATTCACCTCTCTGGGTTGAACACTGAAGCTTTCTTT. It translates to CASIHLSGLNTEAFF.

V usage is TRBV7-9 and J usage is TRBJ2-3, with no clear D. V was shortened by 4 bases and J by 2 bases, with 13 bases between the two germline ends. The CDR3 is 15 residues long. The germline V gene encodes CDR1 SEHNR and CDR2 FQNEAQ (reference sequence). The CDR3 coding sequence is TGTGCCAGCAGCTCGCCGCCGATGAACACAGATACGCAGTATTTT. Protein sequence: CASSSPPMNTDTQYF. Together with reference TRBV7-9 and TRBJ2-3, the CDR3 gives the full variable domain: DTGVSQNPRHKITKRGQNVTFRCDPISEHNRLYWYRQTLGQGPEFLTYFQNEAQLEKSRLLSDRFSAERPKGSFSTLEIQRTEQGDSAMYLCASSSPPMNTDTQYFGPGTRLTVL.

J is TRBJ2-3 and V is TRBV7-9; 9 nucleotides match TRBD1. Germline V CDR1 and CDR2: SEHNR, FQNEAQ (reference sequence). The CDR3 length is 16 residues. Trimming took 6 bases from V and 2 from J; bases not matched to a gene: 9. The CDR3 nucleotides read TGTGCCAGCAGACCTTGGACAGGGGAGATCACAGATACGCAGTATTTT. Amino acids: CASRPWTGEITDTQYF.

This chain connects TRBV6-5 to TRBJ1-1; D call uncertain. CDR1 and CDR2 from the germline V gene are MNHEY and SVGAGI. The CDR3 is 14 residues long. V dropped 5 bases and J dropped 1 base, with 11 bases sitting between them. CDR3 residues: CASSPTGRNTEAFF. The DNA for the CDR3 is TGTGCCAGCAGTCCCACTGGTCGGAACACTGAAGCTTTCTTT.

The chain links TRBV25-1 to TRBJ2-2; maybe TRBD2 (5 bases). Germline values: CDR1 MGHDK, CDR2 SYGVNS. Trimming stripped 1 base from V and 1 base from J, with 13 bases between. The CDR3 length is 17 residues. The CDR3 DNA reads TGTGCCAGCAGTGAATTTGGGGAGACACTGAACACCGGGGAGCTGTTTTTT. It specifies CASSEFGETLNTGELFF.

The rearrangement links TRBV19 to TRBJ1-5, with 11 bases aligning to TRBD1. Germline V gene sequence: CDR1 LNHDA, CDR2 SQIVND (reference sequence). The V gene end was trimmed by 7 bases and the J gene end by 6 bases; junction bases not matched to a gene: 11. This CDR3 is 16 amino acids long. CDR3 loop: CASTARTGGAVQPQHF. CDR3 nucleotide sequence: TGTGCCAGTACCGCCCGGACAGGGGGCGCGGTTCAGCCCCAGCATTTT.

This clone appeared a few times. The chain uses TRBV7-6 and TRBJ1-1; a weak D match, TRBD1 (6 bases). The CDR3 contains 13 residues. Germline V gene data show CDR1 as SGHVS and CDR2 as FNYEAQ. V lost 1 base, J lost 4 bases, and 7 bases lay in between. CDR3 DNA sequence: TGTGCCAGCAGCTTAGGGGACATCACTGAAGCTTTCTTT. Protein sequence: CASSLGDITEAFF.

The V and J genes are TRBV11-3 and TRBJ2-1; 11 positions agree with TRBD2. V lost 4 bases to trimming and J lost 5 bases; unmatched junction nucleotides: 1. Germline V gene data show CDR1 as SGHNT and CDR2 as YENEEA. The CDR3 consists of 14 residues. The CDR3: CASSYSGGDNEQFF. DNA of the CDR3: TGTGCCAGCAGCTATAGCGGGGGGGACAATGAGCAGTTCTTC.

The chain is built from TRBV4-2 and TRBJ2-7; the match to TRBD1 covers 8 bases. CDR1 is LGHNA, CDR2 YNFKEQ, per germline. This CDR3 has 14 residues. With 1 base clipped from V and 3 bases from J, the junction kept 2 bases outside the gene matches. CDR3 DNA: TGTGCCAGCAGCCAAGCGGACAGGGACTACGAGCAGTACTTC. Translated: CASSQADRDYEQYF.

The chain combines TRBV2 with TRBJ1-2, with 8 bases aligning to TRBD1. Germline values: CDR1 SNHLY, CDR2 FYNNEI. The CDR3 covers 16 residues. V shed 3 bases and J 5 bases; nucleotides not matched to a gene: 11. CDR3 sequence: CASSDPGQGKVYGYTF. The CDR3 bases are TGTGCCAGCAGTGACCCCGGACAGGGAAAGGTATATGGCTACACCTTC.

The rearrangement links TRBV5-6 to TRBJ1-3, with TRBD1 as a possible D gene (6 bases). The CDR3 covers 12 residues. Per the germline V gene, CDR1 is SGHDT and CDR2 is YYEEEE. V gave up 6 bases and J gave up 2 bases, with 6 bases separating them. The CDR3: CASKGAGNTIYF. Here the CDR3 DNA reads TGTGCCAGCAAGGGGGCTGGAAACACCATATATTTT.

The chain couples TRBV11-1 to TRBJ1-1; D uncertain. The germline V gene encodes CDR1 SGHAT and CDR2 FQDESV (reference sequence). Trimming removed 6 bases at V and 2 bases at J, with 10 bases between. This CDR3 is 13 amino acids long. DNA of the CDR3: TGTGCCAGCAGTCAGACCCTTAACACTGAAGCTTTCTTT. This codes for CASSQTLNTEAFF.

This clone occurred a few times. The chain joins TRBV7-2 to TRBJ2-7; 9 nucleotides line up with TRBD2. CDR3 size: 14 residues. CDR1 and CDR2 from the germline V gene are SGHTA and FQGNSA. With V trimmed by 3 bases and J by 2 bases, 2 bases remained unmatched. The CDR3: CASSFLAGPYEQYF. CDR3 bases: TGTGCCAGCAGCTTCCTAGCGGGACCCTACGAGCAGTACTTC.

By sample share, this clone is medium-sized. The chain employs TRBV10-2 and TRBJ2-7; either TRBD1 or TRBD2 may supply D (5 bases each). This CDR3 has 13 amino acids. V was cut by 8 bases and J by 3 bases, with 14 bases left in between. Germline assignment: CDR1 WSHSY and CDR2 SAAADI. CDR3 protein: CASGGSADYEQYF. As DNA, the CDR3 is TGCGCCAGCGGGGGAAGCGCGGACTACGAGCAGTACTTC.